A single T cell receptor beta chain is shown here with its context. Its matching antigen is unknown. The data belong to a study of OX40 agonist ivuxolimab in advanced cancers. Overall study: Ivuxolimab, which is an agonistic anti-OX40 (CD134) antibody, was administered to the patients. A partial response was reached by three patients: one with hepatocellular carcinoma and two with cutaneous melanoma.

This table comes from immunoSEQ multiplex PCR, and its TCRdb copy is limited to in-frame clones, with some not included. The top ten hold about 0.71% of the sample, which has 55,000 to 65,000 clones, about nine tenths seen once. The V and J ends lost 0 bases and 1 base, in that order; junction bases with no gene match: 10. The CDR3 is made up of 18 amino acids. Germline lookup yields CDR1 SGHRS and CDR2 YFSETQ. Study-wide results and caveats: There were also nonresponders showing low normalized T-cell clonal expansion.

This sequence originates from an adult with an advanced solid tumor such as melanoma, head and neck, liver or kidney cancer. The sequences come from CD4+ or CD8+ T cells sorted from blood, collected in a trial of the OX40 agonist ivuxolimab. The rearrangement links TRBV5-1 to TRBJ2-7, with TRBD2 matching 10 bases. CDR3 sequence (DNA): TGCGCCAGCAGCTTGGTATCTAGCGGGAGCTTTACGTCCTACGAGCAGTACTTC. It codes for CASSLVSSGSFTSYEQYF. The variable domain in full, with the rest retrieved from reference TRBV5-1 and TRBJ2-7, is KAGVTQTPRYLIKTRGQQVTLSCSPISGHRSVSWYQQTPGQGLQFLFEYFSETQRNKGNFPGRFSGRQFSNSRSEMNVSTLELGDSALYLCASSLVSSGSFTSYEQYFGPGTRLTVT.